In this sample, the clone carrying this T cell receptor (beta chain) turned up many times. Its antigen is undetermined. Methods described previously were used for bulk TCR libraries, and listed TCR primers were applied. TCRdb reanalysed the PCR reads using MiXCR and keeps one entry per CDR3 protein. This sample has approximately 54,000 distinct CDR3 sequences, with approximately 25% found just once. Germline V gene lookup returns CDR1 LNHDA and CDR2 SQIVND (reference sequence). The CDR3 extends over 15 amino acids. The V end was cut by 5 bases, the J end by 3 bases, with 16 bases between. The data were taken from a study of molecular identifiers for immune sequencing clone quantification. Study findings and constraints: Highly expanded clones may be undercounted when identical TCR molecules share barcodes. Clonotypes topping 20 RNA copies carried over 97% of effector molecules but under 1% of naive ones.

Sequenced: naive CD8+ T cells from blood, with Jurkat cell RNA spiked in. Indicated subset: FACS-sorted CD8+CD4-CCR7+CD45RA+ naive T cells. V is TRBV19 and J is TRBJ1-1; possibly TRBD1 for D (5 bases). This receptor was obtained from a human donor in good health. Some libraries in this study had Jurkat cell RNA spiked in. The CDR3 sequence: CASSPNPGTYTEAFF. The CDR3 bases are TGTGCCAGTAGTCCCAATCCCGGGACTTACACTGAAGCTTTCTTT.